One sample yielded the 25 T cell receptor beta chains listed below, sequenced in a study of cytomegalovirus exposure and HLA in healthy donors. Using immunoSEQ multiplex PCR, the repertoire was profiled, and TCRdb retains in-frame clones only, with some absent. The sample has approximately 270,000 clones, 80% to 90% seen once; the top ten hold over 0.95%. The sequenced sample consisted of PBMCs. Receptors originate from a woman aged 18-35 years in good health and CMV-seronegative.

The chain employs TRBV2 and TRBJ1-1; D is uncertain. This CDR3 region has 13 residues. Germline assignment: CDR1 SNHLY and CDR2 FYNNEI. V was cut by 8 bases and J by 1 base, with 11 bases left in between. The CDR3 region has the DNA TGTGCCAGCCGGCGGGAATCGAACACTGAAGCTTTCTTT. Encoded protein: CASRRESNTEAFF.

The V call is TRBV28, the J call TRBJ1-5, with D tentatively TRBD1 (5 bases). Germline assignment: CDR1 MDHEN and CDR2 SYDVKM. V lost 2 bases to trimming and J lost 5 bases, with 25 bases between them. The CDR3 is made up of 19 amino acids. CDR3 coding DNA: TGTGCCAGCAGTTTAGGGAGGGGCACACAAACCGGGTTCTATCAGCCCCAGCATTTT. It encodes CASSLGRGTQTGFYQPQHF.

This rearrangement joins TRBV7-9 to TRBJ2-7; D perhaps matches TRBD2 (6 bases). Germline V gene lookup returns CDR1 SEHNR and CDR2 FQNEAQ (reference sequence). V dropped 3 bases and J dropped 1 base, with 10 bases sitting between them. This CDR3 has 14 amino acids. The CDR3 here is CASSFSAGSYEQYF. CDR3 bases: TGTGCCAGCAGCTTTTCTGCGGGATCCTACGAGCAGTACTTC.

The chain has TRBV19 and TRBJ2-1, with D possibly TRBD2 on 6 matching bases. Per germline, CDR1 LNHDA and CDR2 SQIVND (reference sequence). Trimming took off 8 bases at V and 3 bases at J, with 17 bases between the two ends. There are 15 residues in the CDR3. CDR3 in amino acids: CASASLASDYNEQFF. The CDR3 DNA is TGTGCCAGTGCCAGTTTGGCTAGCGACTACAATGAGCAGTTCTTC.

Here the CDR3 reads CASSLDGEHYGYTF. CDR3 nucleotide sequence: TGCGCCAGCAGCTTGGATGGAGAGCACTATGGCTACACCTTC. The genes are TRBV5-1 and TRBJ1-2; no reliable D call. The germline V and J ends were trimmed by 0 bases and 3 bases, with 9 bases remaining between them. The CDR3 is 14 amino acids. The germline V gene encodes CDR1 SGHRS and CDR2 YFSETQ.

The chain joins TRBV11-3 to TRBJ2-5, with TRBD2 as a possible D gene (5 bases). V was pared by 0 bases and J by 5 bases, with 10 bases between. Germline CDR1 reads SGHNT; CDR2 reads YENEEA. The CDR3 has 14 amino acids. The CDR3 region is CASSLEGRVETQYF. Written as DNA, the CDR3 is TGTGCCAGCAGCTTAGAAGGGCGGGTGGAGACCCAGTACTTC. The complete variable domain, with remaining parts taken from reference TRBV11-3 and TRBJ2-5, reads EAGVVQSPRYKIIEKKQPVAFWCNPISGHNTLYWYLQNLGQGPELLIRYENEEAVDDSQLPKDRFSAERLKGVDSTLKIQPAELGDSAVYLCASSLEGRVETQYFGPGTRLLVL.

J is TRBJ2-7 and V is TRBV7-3; a weak D match, TRBD1 (7 bases). Trimming left V 3 bases short and J 3 bases short, with 15 bases between. Germline V CDR1 and CDR2: SGHTA, FQGTGA. The CDR3 has 15 residues. For the CDR3, the DNA is TGTGCCAGCAGCTTCGGAGGGGGCGTTATCTACGAGCAGTACTTC. It specifies CASSFGGGVIYEQYF.

The CDR3 reads CASSMSGLVSYEQFF. The DNA of the CDR3 is TGTGCCAGTAGTATGTCGGGACTAGTAAGTTATGAGCAGTTCTTC. The chain uses TRBV19 and TRBJ2-1; TRBD2 matches 8 bases. V lost 3 bases and J lost 8; bases outside the gene matches: 9. Germline values: CDR1 LNHDA, CDR2 SQIVND (reference sequence). The CDR3 sequence is 15 residues long.

This clone was seen just once. This chain uses TRBV10-1 with TRBJ1-4; D gene uncertain. Germline assignment: CDR1 WNHNN and CDR2 SYGVQD (reference sequence). The CDR3 runs to 14 residues. Trimming pared 4 bases from V and 8 bases from J, leaving 14 bases between. The CDR3 sequence: CASSGLDVPEKLFF. The CDR3 DNA reads as TGCGCCAGCAGTGGTCTAGATGTTCCGGAAAAACTGTTTTTT.

This clone was seen more than once but under ten times. The chain combines TRBV6-5 with TRBJ1-5; D not resolved. There are 13 residues in the CDR3. CDR1 and CDR2 (germline): MNHEY, SVGAGI. The V end was cut by 1 base, the J end by 3 bases, with 4 bases between. CDR3 coding DNA: TGTGCCAGCAGTTACTTAGTCAATCAGCCCCAGCATTTT. Protein product: CASSYLVNQPQHF.

The J gene is TRBJ2-4, the V gene TRBV5-6, with D maybe TRBD1 (5 bases). The CDR3 is made up of 16 amino acids. Deletions cut 0 bases from V and 0 bases from J, with 10 bases between. CDR1 SGHDT and CDR2 YYEEEE come from the germline V gene. The CDR3 loop is CASSLAGIVAKNIQYF. In nucleotides, the CDR3 is TGTGCCAGCAGCTTGGCAGGGATCGTAGCCAAAAACATTCAGTACTTC.

The chain has TRBV5-4 and TRBJ1-1; TRBD1 matches 10 bases. The ends lost 6 bases at V and 3 bases at J; junction bases unmatched: 5. This CDR3 contains 14 residues. CDR1 SGHNT and CDR2 YYREEE come from the germline V gene (reference sequence). This chain's CDR3 is CASTWDRGDTEAFF. CDR3 bases: TGTGCCAGCACCTGGGACAGGGGCGACACTGAAGCTTTCTTT. Filled out from reference TRBV5-4 and TRBJ1-1, the complete variable domain reads ETGVTQSPTHLIKTRGQQVTLRCSSQSGHNTVSWYQQALGQGPQFIFQYYREEENGRGNFPPRFSGLQFPNYSSELNVNALELDDSALYLCASTWDRGDTEAFFGQGTRLTVV.

The rearrangement links TRBV7-6 to TRBJ2-7; 11 bases align to TRBD1. The V and J ends lost 2 bases and 0 bases, in that order; junction bases with no gene match: 18. Germline CDR1 reads SGHVS; CDR2 reads FNYEAQ. The CDR3 consists of 21 residues. CDR3 nucleotides: TGTGCCAGCAGCTTAAGTCCTTCGAGGACAGGGGGCCCAATACTCTCCTACGAGCAGTACTTC. It is translated as CASSLSPSRTGGPILSYEQYF.

The rearrangement links TRBV7-6 to TRBJ1-5; D is unclear. Germline V gene sequence: CDR1 SGHVS, CDR2 FNYEAQ. The CDR3 sequence is 13 residues long. V lost 5 bases to trimming and J lost 0 bases, with 5 bases between them. The DNA for the CDR3 is TGTGCCAGCAGCACAAGTAGCAATCAGCCCCAGCATTTT. Encoded protein: CASSTSSNQPQHF.

This chain joins TRBV28 and TRBJ1-6; D may be TRBD1 (5 bases). V lost 7 bases, J lost 7 bases, and 14 bases lay in between. Germline V lookup: CDR1 MDHEN, CDR2 SYDVKM. This CDR3 region has 14 residues. CDR3 coding DNA: TGTGCCAGCAACTTGGGGGGTTGGAATTCACCCCTCCACTTT. It encodes CASNLGGWNSPLHF.

J is TRBJ2-3 and V is TRBV11-2; 7 bases line up with TRBD2. Losses at the gene ends were 1 base for V and 4 bases for J; bases not matched to a gene: 2. The CDR3 is 14 residues long. Germline V gene sequence: CDR1 SGHAT, CDR2 FQNNGV. The CDR3: CASSLAGGSDTQYF. The CDR3 region has the DNA TGTGCCAGCAGCTTAGCGGGGGGTTCAGATACGCAGTATTTT.

In this sample, this clone turned up a few times. The genes are TRBV7-9 and TRBJ1-2; possibly TRBD1 for D (5 bases). The CDR3 spans 14 residues. Germline assignment: CDR1 SEHNR and CDR2 FQNEAQ (reference sequence). Trimming shortened V by 2 bases and J by 7 bases, and 14 bases separated the two germline ends. The CDR3 sequence is CASSLRIQVPGYTF. The DNA for the CDR3 is TGTGCCAGCAGCTTAAGAATACAGGTGCCTGGCTACACCTTC.

This clone was detected only once. V gene TRBV28 combines with J gene TRBJ2-4; perhaps TRBD2 as D (6 bases). With 2 bases removed from V and 6 bases from J, the gap between germline ends came to 14 bases. Per germline, CDR1 MDHEN and CDR2 SYDVKM. The CDR3 totals 15 residues. The CDR3 region is CASSLGVWGVNIQYF. In DNA, the CDR3 is TGTGCCAGCAGTTTAGGGGTCTGGGGGGTAAACATTCAGTACTTC. Supplemented by reference TRBV28 and TRBJ2-4, the full variable domain reads DVKVTQSSRYLVKRTGEKVFLECVQDMDHENMFWYRQDPGLGLRLIYFSYDVKMKEKGDIPEGYSVSREKKERFSLILESASTNQTSMYLCASSLGVWGVNIQYFGAGTRLSVL.

V usage is TRBV4-3 and J usage is TRBJ1-2, with 10 nucleotides matching TRBD1. Germline CDR1 is LGHNA and CDR2 is YSLEER. The CDR3 has 14 residues. Trimming took 3 bases from V and 5 from J; bases not matched to a gene: 3. CDR3 in amino acids: CASSHGTGEYGYTF. DNA for the CDR3: TGCGCCAGCAGCCACGGGACAGGGGAATATGGCTACACCTTC.

This rearrangement joins TRBV7-8 to TRBJ2-2; possibly TRBD2 for D (5 bases). The CDR3 contains 13 residues. Germline CDR1 SGHVS, CDR2 FQNEAQ. The germline V and J ends were trimmed by 5 bases and 5 bases, with 9 bases remaining between them. DNA of the CDR3: TGTGCCAGCAGCCATATAGCGACCGGGGAGCTGTTTTTT. Amino acids: CASSHIATGELFF.

This chain connects TRBV10-3 to TRBJ2-1; TRBD2 matches at 10 bases. Per the germline V gene, CDR1 is ENHRY and CDR2 is SYGVKD. The CDR3 totals 14 residues. With 6 bases clipped from V and 5 bases from J, the junction kept 4 bases outside the gene matches. CDR3 DNA: TGTGCCATCAGAACTAGCGGGGAAGACAATGAGCAGTTCTTC. It translates to CAIRTSGEDNEQFF.

The chain recombines TRBV9 with TRBJ1-3; D is uncertain. The CDR3 covers 16 residues. V lost 4 bases and J 0 bases, leaving 14 bases between the germline ends. The V gene's germline CDR1 is SGDLS and CDR2 YYNGEE. CDR3 DNA: TGTGCCAGCAGCTTGTCACAGACCAGCTCTGGAAACACCATATATTTT. It encodes CASSLSQTSSGNTIYF. The variable domain in full, completed from reference TRBV9 and TRBJ1-3, reads DSGVTQTPKHLITATGQRVTLRCSPRSGDLSVYWYQQSLDQGLQFLIQYYNGEERAKGNILERFSAQQFPDLHSELNLSSLELGDSALYFCASSLSQTSSGNTIYFGEGSWLTVV.

J is TRBJ2-4 and V is TRBV30, with TRBD1 matching over 9 bases. CDR3 size: 15 residues. V lost 6 bases and J lost 4; bases outside the gene matches: 10. In germline, CDR1 is GTSNPN, CDR2 SVGIG (reference sequence). CDR3 coding DNA: TGTGCCTGCCACCCGGGACAGGGACCTAAAAACATTCAGTACTTC. The encoded protein is CACHPGQGPKNIQYF.

The CDR3 protein is CASSARTGAYEQYF. As DNA, the CDR3 is TGTGCCAGCAGCGCGCGTACAGGGGCCTACGAGCAGTACTTC. J is TRBJ2-7 and V is TRBV9, with TRBD1 matching 7 bases. CDR1 is SGDLS and CDR2 is YYNGEE in the germline V gene. The V gene end was trimmed by 3 bases and the J gene end by 2 bases; junction bases not matched to a gene: 5. This CDR3 region has 14 residues.

The chain has TRBV18 and TRBJ1-1; D unresolved. CDR3 size: 12 residues. Trimming left V 1 base short and J 10 bases short, with 10 bases between. The germline CDR1 and CDR2 sequences are KGHSH and LQKENI. This chain's CDR3 is CASSPRRDGAFF. For the CDR3, the DNA is TGTGCCAGCTCACCACGGAGGGATGGAGCTTTCTTT.